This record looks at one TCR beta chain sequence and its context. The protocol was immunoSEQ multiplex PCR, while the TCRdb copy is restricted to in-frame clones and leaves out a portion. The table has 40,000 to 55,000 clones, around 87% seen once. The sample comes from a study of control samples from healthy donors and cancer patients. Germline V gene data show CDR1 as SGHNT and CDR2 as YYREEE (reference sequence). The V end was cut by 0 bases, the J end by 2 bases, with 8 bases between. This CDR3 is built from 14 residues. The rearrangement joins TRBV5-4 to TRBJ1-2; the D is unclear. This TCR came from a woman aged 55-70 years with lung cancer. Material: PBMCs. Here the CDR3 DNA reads TGTGCCAGCAGCTTGGCGGGCCAGAACTATGGCTACACCTTC. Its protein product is CASSLAGQNYGYTF.